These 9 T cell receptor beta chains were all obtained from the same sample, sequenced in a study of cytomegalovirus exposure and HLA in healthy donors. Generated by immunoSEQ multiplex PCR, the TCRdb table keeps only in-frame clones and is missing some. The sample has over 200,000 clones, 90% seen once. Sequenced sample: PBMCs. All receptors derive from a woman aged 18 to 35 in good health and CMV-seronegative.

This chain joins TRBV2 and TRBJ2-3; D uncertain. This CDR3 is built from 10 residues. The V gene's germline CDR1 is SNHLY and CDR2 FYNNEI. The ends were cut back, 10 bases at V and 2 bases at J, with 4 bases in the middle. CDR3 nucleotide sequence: TGTGCCACAAACACAGATACGCAGTATTTT. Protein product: CATNTDTQYF.

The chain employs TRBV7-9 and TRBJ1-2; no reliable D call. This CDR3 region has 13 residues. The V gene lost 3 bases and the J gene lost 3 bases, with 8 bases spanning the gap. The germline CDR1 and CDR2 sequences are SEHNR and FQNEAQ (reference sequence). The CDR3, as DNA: TGTGCCAGCAGCTTCTCCGAGGACTATGGCTACACCTTC. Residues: CASSFSEDYGYTF. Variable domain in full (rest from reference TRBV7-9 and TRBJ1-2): DTGVSQNPRHKITKRGQNVTFRCDPISEHNRLYWYRQTLGQGPEFLTYFQNEAQLEKSRLLSDRFSAERPKGSFSTLEIQRTEQGDSAMYLCASSFSEDYGYTFGSGTRLTVV.

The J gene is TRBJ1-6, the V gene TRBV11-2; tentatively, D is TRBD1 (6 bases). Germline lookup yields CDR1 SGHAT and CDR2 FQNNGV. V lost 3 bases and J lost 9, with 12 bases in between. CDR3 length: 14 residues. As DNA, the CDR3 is TGTGCCAGCAGCTTGGAACAGGGCGGTTCACCCCTCCACTTT. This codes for CASSLEQGGSPLHF. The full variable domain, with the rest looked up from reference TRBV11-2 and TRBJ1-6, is EAGVAQSPRYKIIEKRQSVAFWCNPISGHATLYWYQQILGQGPKLLIQFQNNGVVDDSQLPKDRFSAERLKGVDSTLKIQPAKLEDSAVYLCASSLEQGGSPLHFGNGTRLTVT.

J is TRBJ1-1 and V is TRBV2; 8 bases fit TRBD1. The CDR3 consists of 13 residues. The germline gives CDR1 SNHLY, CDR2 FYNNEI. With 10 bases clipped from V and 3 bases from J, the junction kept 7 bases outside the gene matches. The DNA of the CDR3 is TGTGCCACCAGGGAGGACAGGGACACTGAAGCTTTCTTT. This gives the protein CATREDRDTEAFF.

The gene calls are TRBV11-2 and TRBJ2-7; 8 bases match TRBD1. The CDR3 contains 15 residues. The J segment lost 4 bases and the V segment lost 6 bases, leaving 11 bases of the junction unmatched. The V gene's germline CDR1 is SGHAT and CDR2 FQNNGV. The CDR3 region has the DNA TGTGCCAGCAGACTGGGCCAGGGGGCGAGGTACGAGCAGTACTTC. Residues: CASRLGQGARYEQYF.

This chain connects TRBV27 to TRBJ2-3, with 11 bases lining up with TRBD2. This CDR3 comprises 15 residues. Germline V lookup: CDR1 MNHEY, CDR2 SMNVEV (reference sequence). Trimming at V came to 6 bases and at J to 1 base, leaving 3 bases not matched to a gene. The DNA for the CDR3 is TGTGCCAGCAGACTAGCGGGGGTGGGCACAGATACGCAGTATTTT. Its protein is CASRLAGVGTDTQYF.

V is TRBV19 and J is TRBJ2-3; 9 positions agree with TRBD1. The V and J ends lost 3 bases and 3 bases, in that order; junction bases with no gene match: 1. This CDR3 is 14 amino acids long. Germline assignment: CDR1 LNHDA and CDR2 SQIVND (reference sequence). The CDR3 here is CASSIDRGTDTQYF. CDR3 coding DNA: TGTGCCAGTAGTATTGACAGGGGGACAGATACGCAGTATTTT.

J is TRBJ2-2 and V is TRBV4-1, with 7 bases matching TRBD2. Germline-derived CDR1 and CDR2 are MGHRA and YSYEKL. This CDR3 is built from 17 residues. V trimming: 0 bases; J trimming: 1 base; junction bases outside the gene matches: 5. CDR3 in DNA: TGCGCCAGCAGCCAAGACGTGGCGGGGGAGAACACCGGGGAGCTGTTTTTT. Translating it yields CASSQDVAGENTGELFF.

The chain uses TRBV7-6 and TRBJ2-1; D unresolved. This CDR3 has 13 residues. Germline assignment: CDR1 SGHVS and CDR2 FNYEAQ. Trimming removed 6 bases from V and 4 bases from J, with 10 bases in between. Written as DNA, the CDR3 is TGTGCCAGCAGTGAGGATGGGTACAATGAGCAGTTCTTC. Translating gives CASSEDGYNEQFF.